The rows below give T cell receptor beta chains drawn from one sample of a study of Graves' ophthalmopathy and Graves' hyperthyroidism. TCRdb called the multiplex PCR reads again in MiXCR, with one record for every CDR3 protein. The sample holds hundreds of thousands of distinct CDR3 sequences; around a fifth are singletons and the top ten take about 6.6%. Source material: peripheral blood. These receptors were collected from a woman aged 18 to 35 with stable Graves' hyperthyroidism. Some clones in this sample may be carry-over from other donors' samples. The CDR3 runs from the conserved cysteine through the conserved F or W. D genes are given only for firm matches. Clone size, where shown, is once, few, many, or a class for clones that have expanded.

V gene,D gene,J gene,clone size,CDR3 length,CDR3 protein,CDR3 DNA
TRBV25-1,TRBD2,TRBJ2-7,many,18,CASSRTSGGANKPYEQYF,TGTGCCAGCAGTCGGACTAGCGGGGGAGCAAACAAACCCTACGAGCAGTACTTC
TRBV5-1,.,TRBJ2-2,few,17,CATYTRSGDSNTGELFF,TGCGCCACGTATACCCGGAGCGGCGACTCGAACACCGGGGAGCTGTTTTTT
TRBV28,TRBD1,TRBJ1-2,many,14,CASSLRGQFYGYTF,TGTGCCAGCAGCCTAAGGGGGCAGTTCTATGGCTACACCTTC
TRBV27,TRBD1,TRBJ1-1,.,14,CASNSRGQGAEAFF,TGTGCCAGCAATAGCAGGGGACAGGGTGCTGAAGCTTTCTTT
TRBV30,.,TRBJ1-1,.,13,CAWRATVVTQAFF,TGTGCCTGGAGGGCGACTGTCGTCACTCAAGCTTTCTTT
TRBV6-5,TRBD2,TRBJ2-7,many,14,CASSYRREKYEQYF,TGTGCCAGCAGTTATAGGCGGGAGAAGTACGAGCAGTACTTC
TRBV12-3/TRBV12-4,.,TRBJ1-2,many,13,CASSFGGGNGYTF,TGTGCCAGCAGTTTCGGCGGTGGGAATGGCTACACCTTC
TRBV12-3/TRBV12-4,.,TRBJ2-4,many,12,CASRKEGNIQYF,TGTGCCAGCAGGAAAGAGGGAAACATTCAGTACTTC
TRBV25-1,.,TRBJ2-7,many,16,CASSEDRSFPLYEQYF,TGTGCCAGCAGTGAAGATCGGAGTTTCCCCTTATACGAGCAGTACTTC
TRBV14,.,TRBJ1-6,.,18,CASSHDSDASSYNSPLHF,TGTGCTAGCAGCCATGACAGTGACGCCAGCTCCTATAATTCACCCCTCCACTTT
TRBV4-1,.,TRBJ1-6,many,14,CASRPTGSSSPLHF,TGCGCCAGCAGGCCGACAGGTTCCAGTTCACCCCTCCACTTT
TRBV6-1,TRBD1,TRBJ1-6,many,14,CASTGQGVGSPLHF,TGTGCCAGCACTGGACAGGGGGTCGGTTCACCCCTCCACTTT
TRBV6-5,.,TRBJ1-1,.,16,CASSYRFGRGISEAFF,TGTGCCAGCAGTTACCGATTCGGCAGGGGTATCAGTGAAGCTTTCTTT
TRBV30,TRBD1,TRBJ2-6,many,16,CAWSGDRVSGANVLTF,TGTGCCTGGAGTGGGGACAGGGTCTCTGGGGCCAACGTCCTGACTTTC
TRBV12-3/TRBV12-4,.,TRBJ2-7,many,12,CASGDTGIEQYF,TGTGCCAGCGGGGATACAGGGATCGAGCAGTACTTC
TRBV18,.,TRBJ2-7,.,12,CASSPGPIEQYF,TGTGCCAGCTCACCGGGACCTATCGAGCAGTACTTC
TRBV12-3/TRBV12-4,.,TRBJ2-3,many,17,CASTGGQGTVFTDTQYF,TGTGCCAGCACCGGAGGTCAGGGGACGGTGTTCACAGATACGCAGTATTTT
TRBV2,.,TRBJ1-1,many,14,CASRKVGGNTEAFF,TGTGCCAGCAGGAAGGTAGGGGGGAACACTGAAGCTTTCTTT